Below are 30 T cell receptor beta chains sequenced from a single sample in a study of metastatic and nonmetastatic thyroid tumors. Thyroid surgery was performed in patients who had received no treatment beforehand. TCRdb re-called the PCR reads via MiXCR. The data show some 38,000 clones, roughly half seen once. Sequenced material: tumor tissue. The receptors stem from a male donor with papillary thyroid cancer or a benign thyroid nodule (not recorded which). Some clones in this sample may be carry-over from other donors' samples.

The J gene is TRBJ1-2, the V gene TRBV5-6; perhaps TRBD1 as D (6 bases). V was shortened by 4 bases and J by 5 bases, with 18 bases between the two germline ends. The CDR3 length is 15 residues. Germline V gene sequence: CDR1 SGHDT, CDR2 YYEEEE. CDR3: CASSPREGGFYGYTF. In DNA, the CDR3 is TGTGCCAGCAGCCCCCGGGAAGGGGGGTTTTATGGCTACACCTTC. Together with reference TRBV5-6 and TRBJ1-2, the CDR3 gives the full variable domain: DAGVTQSPTHLIKTRGQQVTLRCSPKSGHDTVSWYQQALGQGPQFIFQYYEEEERQRGNFPDRFSGHQFPNYSSELNVNALLLGDSALYLCASSPREGGFYGYTFGSGTRLTVV.

This clone was counted only a few times. The rearrangement joins TRBV27 to TRBJ2-3; D is perhaps TRBD2 (5 bases). The V gene's germline CDR1 is MNHEY and CDR2 SMNVEV (reference sequence). V was pared by 5 bases and J by 0 bases, with 15 bases between. The CDR3 length is 16 residues. CDR3 sequence: CASSTPHEGSTDTQYF. CDR3 sequence (DNA): TGTGCCAGCAGTACCCCCCACGAGGGTAGCACAGATACGCAGTATTTT.

This chain connects TRBV18 to TRBJ1-5; possibly TRBD1 for D (5 bases). V dropped 4 bases and J dropped 4 bases, with 11 bases sitting between them. Germline V gene sequence: CDR1 KGHSH, CDR2 LQKENI. This CDR3 is built from 14 residues. Here the CDR3 reads CASSQAGSNQPQHF. As DNA, the CDR3 is TGTGCCAGCTCACAAGCAGGGTCAAATCAGCCCCAGCATTTT.

This clone was counted a single time. The V and J genes are TRBV4-1 and TRBJ1-5, with TRBD1 matching over 7 bases. This CDR3 has 15 amino acids. Germline V gene data show CDR1 as MGHRA and CDR2 as YSYEKL. The V gene end was trimmed by 1 base and the J gene end by 5 bases; junction bases not matched to a gene: 5. The CDR3 region is CASSQATGVHQPQHF. CDR3 DNA sequence: TGCGCCAGCAGCCAAGCTACAGGGGTGCATCAGCCCCAGCATTTT.

Here the CDR3 reads CATSRKSYNSPLHF. DNA of the CDR3: TGTGCCACTTCTCGGAAGTCCTATAATTCACCCCTCCACTTT. The V call is TRBV6-1, the J call TRBJ1-6; no clear D gene. The CDR3 sequence is 14 residues long. Germline V lookup: CDR1 MNHNS, CDR2 SASEGT. Between the trimmed V and J ends, which lost 10 bases and 1 base, there was a span of 11 bases.

The chain recombines TRBV7-3 with TRBJ2-3, with D tentatively TRBD2 (7 bases). Trimming shortened V by 4 bases and J by 5 bases, and 10 bases separated the two germline ends. The V gene's germline CDR1 is SGHTA and CDR2 FQGTGA. The CDR3 contains 13 residues. CDR3: CASSYREGDTQYF. The CDR3 coding sequence is TGTGCCAGCAGCTACAGGGAGGGAGATACGCAGTATTTT. Full variable domain (rest looked up from reference TRBV7-3 and TRBJ2-3): GAGVSQTPSNKVTEKGKYVELRCDPISGHTALYWYRQSLGQGPEFLIYFQGTGAADDSGLPNDRFFAVRPEGSVSTLKIQRTERGDSAVYLCASSYREGDTQYFGPGTRLTVL.

This clone was seen just once. The CDR3 is CASTLTSGSEETQYF. As DNA, the CDR3 is TGTGCCAGCACCCTGACTAGCGGGAGCGAAGAGACCCAGTACTTC. The chain uses TRBV6-1 and TRBJ2-5; 12 bases align to TRBD2. CDR1 is MNHNS and CDR2 is SASEGT in the germline V gene. V trimming: 7 bases; J trimming: 3 bases; junction bases outside the gene matches: 6. The CDR3 totals 15 residues.

This chain links TRBV5-5 with TRBJ2-1; D is possibly TRBD1 or TRBD2 (5 bases each). In germline, CDR1 is SGHKS, CDR2 YYEKEE (reference sequence). The CDR3 is 15 residues long. Trimming removed 4 bases from V and 7 bases from J, with 18 bases in between. Written as DNA, the CDR3 is TGTGCCAGCAGCCCGGGACGGACCCTCCAAAATGAGCAGTTCTTC. It encodes CASSPGRTLQNEQFF.

V is TRBV20-1 and J is TRBJ1-6, with a possible D match to TRBD1 (5 bases). V lost 2 bases, J lost 8 bases, and 16 bases lay in between. This CDR3 region has 15 residues. The germline gives CDR1 DFQATT, CDR2 SNEGSKA (reference sequence). The CDR3: CSARRDGPRDSPLHF. In DNA form, the CDR3 reads TGCAGTGCTAGAAGGGACGGGCCGAGAGATTCACCCCTCCACTTT.

The J gene is TRBJ2-1, the V gene TRBV6-4, with 7 bases that match TRBD2. The V gene end was trimmed by 4 bases and the J gene end by 5 bases; junction bases not matched to a gene: 8. CDR1 is MRHNA and CDR2 is SNTAGT in the germline V gene. The CDR3 runs to 15 residues. CDR3 bases: TGTGCCAGCAGTGTCTCGGGGGGAGATAACAATGAGCAGTTCTTC. Translation gives CASSVSGGDNNEQFF.

This chain uses TRBV11-2 with TRBJ2-2; 9 bases are a match to TRBD2. The V gene's germline CDR1 is SGHAT and CDR2 FQNNGV. The CDR3 runs 14 residues. J gave up 9 bases and V 5 bases, and 7 bases lay outside the gene matches. The CDR3 loop is CASSPLAGGRELFF. CDR3 sequence (DNA): TGTGCCAGCAGCCCCCTGGCGGGGGGGCGGGAGCTGTTTTTT.

DNA of the CDR3: TGCAGTGTCTATGTTGGGCCGGATAATGAAAAACTGTTTTTT. Its translation: CSVYVGPDNEKLFF. The gene calls are TRBV20-1 and TRBJ1-4; D not resolved. V was trimmed by 7 bases and J by 4 bases, leaving 16 bases between them. The CDR3 runs 14 residues. From germline, CDR1 is DFQATT and CDR2 SNEGSKA (reference sequence).

V and J are TRBV5-1 and TRBJ2-7; 11 bases map to TRBD1. The CDR3 covers 16 residues. V gave up 1 base and J gave up 2 bases; unmatched junction bases: 5. Per germline, CDR1 SGHRS and CDR2 YFSETQ. The CDR3 loop is CASSLIGTGGTYEQYF. CDR3 nucleotide sequence: TGCGCCAGCAGCTTGATTGGGACAGGGGGGACCTACGAGCAGTACTTC.

CDR3: CSARDRQVYEQYF. CDR3 sequence (DNA): TGCAGTGCTAGAGACAGACAGGTCTACGAGCAGTACTTC. This rearrangement joins TRBV20-1 to TRBJ2-7; D might be TRBD1 (6 bases). This CDR3 is built from 13 residues. Per germline, CDR1 DFQATT and CDR2 SNEGSKA (reference sequence). V was clipped by 0 bases and J by 3 bases, with 9 bases between them.

In this sample, this clone turned up a few times. The chain is built from TRBV20-1 and TRBJ2-3; tentatively, D is TRBD1 (6 bases). From germline, CDR1 is DFQATT and CDR2 SNEGSKA (reference sequence). The CDR3 is 16 residues long. V lost 1 base and J lost 2, with 16 bases in between. The CDR3 sequence is CSARAPGDIITDTQYF. The DNA of the CDR3 is TGCAGTGCTAGAGCCCCCGGGGACATAATCACAGATACGCAGTATTTT.

CDR3 sequence: CASTPDRATEAFF. The CDR3 DNA reads as TGTGCCAGCACCCCGGACAGGGCTACTGAAGCTTTCTTT. The chain links TRBV11-2 to TRBJ1-1, with 8 bases fitting TRBD1. Germline CDR1 and CDR2: SGHAT and FQNNGV. This CDR3 contains 13 residues. Unmatched junction bases numbered 6, after V lost 7 bases and J lost 5 bases.

V and J are TRBV6-2 or TRBV6-3 and TRBJ2-1, with D possibly being TRBD1 or TRBD2 (5 bases each). The CDR3 covers 15 residues. The germline gives CDR1 MNHEY, CDR2 SVGEGT. Trimming shortened V by 0 bases and J by 8 bases, and 14 bases separated the two germline ends. The CDR3 spells CASSYSLWGSDEQFF. DNA for the CDR3: TGTGCCAGCAGTTACTCGTTATGGGGGAGCGATGAGCAGTTCTTC.

This clone was found a few times. The J gene is TRBJ2-3, the V gene TRBV15, with D possibly being TRBD1 or TRBD2 (5 bases each). CDR3 length: 13 residues. The V gene's germline CDR1 is LNHNV and CDR2 YYDKDF (reference sequence). V lost 6 bases and J lost 0, with 7 bases in between. CDR3 sequence reads: CATRGPSTDTQYF. The CDR3 DNA reads TGTGCCACCAGGGGACCGAGCACAGATACGCAGTATTTT.

The V gene is TRBV6-1, the J gene TRBJ2-7, with TRBD2 as a possible D gene (5 bases). Germline V gene lookup returns CDR1 MNHNS and CDR2 SASEGT. CDR3 length: 14 amino acids. V gave up 2 bases and J gave up 2 bases, with 10 bases separating them. CDR3 nucleotides: TGTGCCAGCAGTGAACAGGCGGGTCCCTACGAGCAGTACTTC. Encoded protein: CASSEQAGPYEQYF.

Here the CDR3 reads CASSLYPLAGGLPDYEQFF. The CDR3 DNA is TGTGCCAGCAGCTTATATCCTCTAGCGGGAGGTCTCCCGGACTATGAGCAGTTCTTC. J is TRBJ2-1 and V is TRBV11-2; TRBD2 matches at 11 bases. J gave up 8 bases and V 2 bases, and 17 bases lay outside the gene matches. CDR1 and CDR2 (germline): SGHAT, FQNNGV. This CDR3 is 19 amino acids long.

The chain is built from TRBV25-1 and TRBJ1-3; possibly TRBD1 for D (6 bases). This CDR3 region has 15 residues. Germline CDR1 MGHDK, CDR2 SYGVNS. Trimming stripped 4 bases from V and 0 bases from J, with 10 bases between. The CDR3 sequence is CASSGGQNSGNTIYF. CDR3 DNA sequence: TGTGCCAGCAGTGGGGGGCAGAACTCTGGAAACACCATATATTTT.

The V call is TRBV7-8, the J call TRBJ1-2; TRBD1 might be the D (6 bases). Germline V CDR1 and CDR2: SGHVS, FQNEAQ. Deletions cut 2 bases from V and 0 bases from J, with 13 bases between. The CDR3 extends over 16 amino acids. The CDR3 nucleotides read TGTGCCAGCAGCTTACAGGGGCGCTTTTCTAACTATGGCTACACCTTC. Encoded protein: CASSLQGRFSNYGYTF.

This clone was seen a handful of times. The chain carries TRBV6-1 and TRBJ1-1; 8 nucleotides match TRBD1. The CDR3 spans 17 residues. V was clipped by 6 bases and J by 1 base; unmatched bases: 13. Germline V lookup: CDR1 MNHNS, CDR2 SASEGT. The CDR3 nucleotides are TGTGCCAGCAGCTTTGGAGGACAGGGAAGATCGAACACTGAAGCTTTCTTT. Translating gives CASSFGGQGRSNTEAFF.

As for this clone: Other DNA sequences of this sample code for an identical CDR3. The chain combines TRBV5-1 with TRBJ1-2; 7 nucleotides align to TRBD1. The CDR3 has 15 amino acids. Germline V gene lookup returns CDR1 SGHRS and CDR2 YFSETQ. V lost 3 bases and J lost 2; bases outside the gene matches: 7. This CDR3 is CASSSTTGRNYGYTF. The CDR3 nucleotides read TGCGCCAGCAGCTCCACGACAGGGAGGAACTATGGCTACACCTTC.

The genes are TRBV20-1 and TRBJ1-2, with D unclear. Germline lookup yields CDR1 DFQATT and CDR2 SNEGSKA (reference sequence). The CDR3 extends over 14 amino acids. V lost 3 bases, J lost 4 bases, and 15 bases lay in between. In DNA form, the CDR3 reads TGCAGTGCTAGTGTATCTCGGGGTGGCTATGGCTACACCTTC. It is translated as CSASVSRGGYGYTF.

Details on this clone: A junction boundary mismatches the germline segment, possibly from a read error. This chain connects TRBV13 to TRBJ2-3; 11 bases are shared with TRBD2. The CDR3 is 14 amino acids. Germline CDR1 PRHDT, CDR2 FYEKMQ (reference sequence). CDR3 nucleotide sequence: TGTGCCAGCAGCCTAGGACTAGCGGGCCCTACGCAGTATTTT. Residues: CASSLGLAGPTQYF. The full variable domain, its missing parts supplied by reference TRBV13 and TRBJ2-3, is AAGVIQSPRHLIKEKRETATLKCYPIPRHDTVYWYQQGPGQDPQFLISFYEKMQSDKGSIPDRFSAQQFSDYHSELNMSSLELGDSALYFCASSLGLAGPTQYFGPGTRLTVL.

The genes are TRBV20-1 and TRBJ2-7; 7 bases are a match to TRBD1. V shed 0 bases and J 2 bases; nucleotides not matched to a gene: 7. CDR1 is DFQATT and CDR2 is SNEGSKA in the germline V gene (reference sequence). The CDR3 spans 15 residues. CDR3 in DNA: TGCAGTGCTAGAGATCTTAGGACAGGTACCTACGAGCAGTACTTC. Translation: CSARDLRTGTYEQYF.

A few counts support this clone. The chain couples TRBV10-3 to TRBJ2-1, with TRBD2 matching over 10 bases. CDR3 size: 16 residues. Per germline, CDR1 ENHRY and CDR2 SYGVKD. V was pared by 0 bases and J by 7 bases, with 6 bases of the junction left unmatched. The CDR3 loop reads CAISESATSGSNEQFF. As DNA, the CDR3 is TGTGCCATCAGTGAGTCGGCGACTAGCGGGTCGAATGAGCAGTTCTTC.

The CDR3 nucleotides are TGTGCCAGCAGCTTAGATAATCAGTCCTACGAGCAGTACTTC. Protein sequence: CASSLDNQSYEQYF. The chain employs TRBV11-2 and TRBJ2-7; D not resolved. This CDR3 has 14 amino acids. V shed 0 bases and J shed 1 base, with 7 bases lying between them. Germline V gives CDR1 SGHAT, CDR2 FQNNGV.

This clone is termed medium-sized. V is TRBV10-2 and J is TRBJ1-1; D is undetermined. The CDR3 totals 13 residues. V dropped 7 bases and J dropped 0 bases, with 9 bases sitting between them. CDR1 is WSHSY and CDR2 is SAAADI in the germline V gene. CDR3: CASKPNLNTEAFF. The CDR3 nucleotides are TGCGCCAGCAAACCAAATCTGAACACTGAAGCTTTCTTT.